Presented here are 23 T cell receptor beta chains from one specimen sequenced in a study of CD8+ T cells in alopecia areata. The treatment denotes: oral pan-JAK inhibitor, 5-10 mg twice daily. RNA extraction was followed by reverse transcription into cDNA, which acted as the sequencing template. Repertoires were generated with immunoSEQ multiplex PCR, while TCRdb's copy carries only in-frame clones and drops some. This table holds about 200,000 clones, more than 30% found once. Sequenced material: CD4+ T cells sorted from blood, taken at approximately week 30, from a patient treated with tofacitinib. The receptors come from a human donor with alopecia areata.

The table lists this clone with a few counts. The chain carries TRBV6-5 and TRBJ2-7, with D perhaps TRBD2 (6 bases). This CDR3 contains 13 residues. Per germline, CDR1 MNHEY and CDR2 SVGAGI. V lost 7 bases to trimming and J lost 3 bases, with 13 bases between them. CDR3 protein: CASTAGLNYEQYF. CDR3 DNA sequence: TGTGCCAGCACCGCGGGGCTGAACTACGAGCAGTACTTC.

The chain is built from TRBV25-1 and TRBJ1-6; D unresolved. The CDR3 runs to 15 residues. The V gene's germline CDR1 is MGHDK and CDR2 SYGVNS. Trimming removed 0 bases from V and 5 bases from J, with 8 bases in between. CDR3 amino acids: CASSEYKGNNSPLHF. In DNA, the CDR3 is TGTGCCAGCAGTGAATACAAGGGAAATAATTCACCCCTCCACTTT. The whole variable domain, filled in from reference TRBV25-1 and TRBJ1-6, reads EADIYQTPRYLVIGTGKKITLECSQTMGHDKMYWYQQDPGMELHLIHYSYGVNSTEKGDLSSESTVSRIRTEHFPLTLESARPSHTSQYLCASSEYKGNNSPLHFGNGTRLTVT.

This clone has just a few counts. Other DNA sequences of this sample code for an identical CDR3. This chain joins TRBV5-5 and TRBJ1-6; no firm D call. The length of the CDR3 is 16 residues. CDR1 SGHKS and CDR2 YYEKEE come from the germline V gene (reference sequence). The germline V and J ends were trimmed by 4 bases and 9 bases, with 20 bases remaining between them. CDR3 nucleotide sequence: TGTGCCAGCAGCCTTGGACCTTTAGACGATGGTTCACCCCTCCACTTT. This translates into CASSLGPLDDGSPLHF.

This clone appeared a few times. The J gene is TRBJ1-1, the V gene TRBV29-1, with D perhaps matching TRBD1 (6 bases). The CDR3 consists of 13 residues. The V gene's germline CDR1 is SQVTM and CDR2 ANQGSEA. The V end was cut by 7 bases, the J end by 3 bases, with 15 bases between. CDR3 sequence (DNA): TGCAGCGCCGTCTGGGGGGCTGACACTGAAGCTTTCTTT. Its translation: CSAVWGADTEAFF. Supplemented by reference TRBV29-1 and TRBJ1-1, the full variable domain reads SAVISQKPSRDICQRGTSLTIQCQVDSQVTMMFWYRQQPGQSLTLIATANQGSEATYESGFVIDKFPISRPNLTFSTLTVSNMSPEDSSIYLCSAVWGADTEAFFGQGTRLTVV.

V gene TRBV7-9 combines with J gene TRBJ2-7; D is undetermined. The CDR3 loop spans 13 amino acids. V lost 4 bases and J 2 bases, leaving 9 bases between the germline ends. Germline V gene lookup returns CDR1 SEHNR and CDR2 FQNEAQ (reference sequence). The CDR3 region is CASSSALTYEQYF. Here the CDR3 DNA reads TGTGCCAGCAGCTCGGCCCTAACCTACGAGCAGTACTTC.

The chain is built from TRBV2 and TRBJ2-1, with D possibly TRBD2 on 6 matching bases. The V and J ends lost 6 bases and 0 bases respectively, with 12 bases between them. Per the germline V gene, CDR1 is SNHLY and CDR2 is FYNNEI. This CDR3 has 15 amino acids. CDR3 region: CASRDAGFSYNEQFF. The CDR3 DNA reads TGTGCCAGCAGGGACGCGGGGTTCTCCTACAATGAGCAGTTCTTC. Together with reference TRBV2 and TRBJ2-1, the CDR3 gives the full variable domain: EPEVTQTPSHQVTQMGQEVILRCVPISNHLYFYWYRQILGQKVEFLVSFYNNEISEKSEIFDDQFSVERPDGSNFTLKIRSTKLEDSAMYFCASRDAGFSYNEQFFGPGTRLTVL.

The sample holds a few counts of this clone. The V gene is TRBV6-6, the J gene TRBJ2-7; the match to TRBD1 covers 8 bases. Germline assignment: CDR1 MNHNY and CDR2 SVGAGI (reference sequence). V shed 6 bases and J 3 bases; nucleotides not matched to a gene: 4. The CDR3 covers 13 residues. The CDR3, as DNA: TGTGCCAGCAGCGAGGACAGGGTCTACGAGCAGTACTTC. Amino acids: CASSEDRVYEQYF.

This clone was found a few times. This rearrangement joins TRBV10-3 to TRBJ2-3, with a weak D call TRBD1 (5 bases). There are 13 residues in the CDR3. V lost 6 bases, J lost 4 bases, and 11 bases lay in between. Germline V CDR1 and CDR2: ENHRY, SYGVKD. The CDR3 spells CAISGQGPDTQYF. CDR3 nucleotides: TGTGCCATCAGCGGACAAGGACCAGATACGCAGTATTTT.

The chain recombines TRBV30 with TRBJ2-7, with D perhaps TRBD1 (6 bases). Germline CDR1 is GTSNPN and CDR2 is SVGIG (reference sequence). The germline V and J ends were trimmed by 5 bases and 6 bases, with 20 bases remaining between them. The CDR3 is 14 residues long. The CDR3 DNA follows: TGTGCCTGGCGCTATAACAGGGAATTGAGCGAGCAGTACTTC. It specifies CAWRYNRELSEQYF. Combining the CDR3 with reference TRBV30 and TRBJ2-7 gives the whole variable domain SQTIHQWPATLVQPVGSPLSLECTVEGTSNPNLYWYRQAAGRGLQLLFYSVGIGQISSEVPQNLSASRPQDRQFILSSKKLLLSDSGFYLCAWRYNRELSEQYFGPGTRLTVT.

The chain links TRBV5-1 to TRBJ1-5; tentative D call: TRBD1 (6 bases). The germline V gene has CDR1 SGHRS and CDR2 YFSETQ. The CDR3 loop spans 13 amino acids. V was trimmed by 4 bases and J by 5 bases, leaving 10 bases between them. The CDR3 coding sequence is TGCGCCAGCAGCACAGGGTATGATCAGCCCCAGCATTTT. This gives the protein CASSTGYDQPQHF.

This clone was detected a few times. The chain links TRBV29-1 to TRBJ1-3; 7 bases fit TRBD1. CDR3 length: 15 amino acids. The V gene's germline CDR1 is SQVTM and CDR2 ANQGSEA. Trimming removed 5 bases from V and 9 bases from J; junction bases left unmatched: 16. Written as DNA, the CDR3 is TGCAGCGTTCGAGGCCCGGGGACAGTAGACGGCACCATATATTTT. This gives the protein CSVRGPGTVDGTIYF.

The chain carries TRBV7-6 and TRBJ1-1; D remains ambiguous. The CDR3 spans 13 residues. Trimming cost V 5 bases and J 6 bases, with 13 bases left between them. Looked up from germline, CDR1 is SGHVS and CDR2 is FNYEAQ. CDR3 loop: CASSPFGDSEAFF. CDR3 nucleotide sequence: TGTGCCAGCAGCCCGTTTGGGGATTCTGAAGCTTTCTTT.

There are many counts of this clone. The chain links TRBV7-2 to TRBJ2-1, with 9 bases that match TRBD1. The germline V gene encodes CDR1 SGHTA and CDR2 FQGNSA. The junction had 3 bases not matched to a gene; V was cut back by 1 base and J by 5 bases. This CDR3 comprises 15 residues. CDR3 region: CASSLGTGVHNEQFF. In nucleotides, the CDR3 is TGTGCCAGCAGCTTAGGGACAGGGGTTCACAATGAGCAGTTCTTC.

J is TRBJ1-2 and V is TRBV30; 7 bases agree with TRBD1. V dropped 2 bases and J dropped 3; count of bases not matched to a gene: 6. Germline V gene sequence: CDR1 GTSNPN, CDR2 SVGIG (reference sequence). The CDR3 spans 14 residues. CDR3 nucleotides: TGTGCCTGGAGTCGCAAACAGGGGTACTATGGCTACACCTTC. Its translation: CAWSRKQGYYGYTF. Full variable domain (remainder filled in from reference TRBV30 and TRBJ1-2): SQTIHQWPATLVQPVGSPLSLECTVEGTSNPNLYWYRQAAGRGLQLLFYSVGIGQISSEVPQNLSASRPQDRQFILSSKKLLLSDSGFYLCAWSRKQGYYGYTFGSGTRLTVV.

The V gene is TRBV6-5, the J gene TRBJ2-7; tentatively, D is TRBD1 (6 bases). Between the trimmed V and J ends, which lost 5 bases and 2 bases, there was a span of 16 bases. Per germline, CDR1 MNHEY and CDR2 SVGAGI. The CDR3 contains 15 residues. CDR3 bases: TGTGCCAGCAGTCCCTGGAGGACAGCTACCTACGAGCAGTACTTC. As protein: CASSPWRTATYEQYF.

The J gene is TRBJ1-1, the V gene TRBV19; D is unclear. Germline CDR1 LNHDA, CDR2 SQIVND (reference sequence). Deletions cut 5 bases from V and 4 bases from J, with 11 bases between. The CDR3 has 13 residues. The CDR3 is CASSATKATEAFF. The DNA for the CDR3 is TGTGCCAGTAGTGCCACCAAAGCCACTGAAGCTTTCTTT.

This clone was seen ten or more times. In nucleotides, the CDR3 is TGCGCCAGCAGCAGATGGACAACCCAAGAGACCCAGTACTTC. Its protein is CASSRWTTQETQYF. The rearrangement joins TRBV5-1 to TRBJ2-5; TRBD1 is a possible D gene (5 bases). V gave up 4 bases and J gave up 1 base, with 11 bases separating them. CDR1 and CDR2 (germline): SGHRS, YFSETQ. The CDR3 spans 14 residues.

This clone was seen more than once but under ten times. The rearrangement joins TRBV6-1 to TRBJ2-3; D uncertain. V lost 2 bases and J lost 8, with 14 bases in between. The CDR3 contains 14 residues. Germline assignment: CDR1 MNHNS and CDR2 SASEGT. CDR3 sequence (DNA): TGTGCCAGCAGTGAACACTGGGTGGCAAGTACGCAGTATTTT. Residues: CASSEHWVASTQYF.

The chain employs TRBV5-1 and TRBJ2-5; unclear D gene. The length of the CDR3 is 15 residues. V was clipped by 1 base and J by 1 base, with 11 bases between them. Germline-derived CDR1 and CDR2 are SGHRS and YFSETQ. CDR3 sequence: CASSLYRRLQETQYF. The CDR3, as DNA: TGCGCCAGCAGCTTGTATAGGCGGCTCCAAGAGACCCAGTACTTC. The full variable domain, in which reference TRBV5-1 and TRBJ2-5 provide the parts outside the CDR3, is KAGVTQTPRYLIKTRGQQVTLSCSPISGHRSVSWYQQTPGQGLQFLFEYFSETQRNKGNFPGRFSGRQFSNSRSEMNVSTLELGDSALYLCASSLYRRLQETQYFGPGTRLLVL.

This CDR3 is CASSPTGGFGYGYTF. For the CDR3, the DNA is TGCGCCAGCAGCCCGACAGGGGGCTTTGGCTATGGCTACACCTTC. The rearrangement joins TRBV5-1 to TRBJ1-2, with TRBD1 identical over 10 bases. Germline values: CDR1 SGHRS, CDR2 YFSETQ. Trimming took 4 bases from V and 4 from J; bases not matched to a gene: 7. The length of the CDR3 is 15 residues.

The J gene is TRBJ1-2, the V gene TRBV30; 8 bases align to TRBD1. With 1 base clipped from V and 8 bases from J, the junction kept 9 bases outside the gene matches. CDR1 and CDR2 from the germline V gene are GTSNPN and SVGIG (reference sequence). The CDR3 totals 14 residues. CDR3 nucleotides: TGTGCCTGGAGTGCAGGCGGACAGGGACACGGCTACACCTTC. This encodes CAWSAGGQGHGYTF.

The chain is built from TRBV30 and TRBJ2-5; 11 bases line up with TRBD2. The J call may not be correct, given that the DNA end is closer to TRBJ2-7. CDR1 is GTSNPN, CDR2 SVGIG, per germline (reference sequence). CDR3 length: 15 residues. The CDR3 DNA sequence: TGTGCCTGGAGCGATCTAGGGACTAGCGGATACGAGCAGTACTTC. It yields the protein CAWSDLGTSGYEQYF.

The rearrangement uses TRBV30 and TRBJ2-5; the D is unclear. There are 14 residues in the CDR3. CDR1 is GTSNPN, CDR2 SVGIG, per germline (reference sequence). The ends were cut back, 4 bases at V and 1 base at J, with 13 bases in the middle. CDR3 nucleotides: TGTGCCTGGAATCCCGGACCGGGCCAAGAGACCCAGTACTTC. Its translation is CAWNPGPGQETQYF.